Described below is a single TCR beta chain sequence and its context. The data were obtained in a study of cytomegalovirus exposure and HLA in healthy donors. Germline V gene sequence: CDR1 SGDLS, CDR2 YYNGEE. J lost 5 bases, V lost 1 base, and 8 bases had no gene match. The length of the CDR3 is 16 residues. The primer mix had 60 Vbeta and 13 Jbeta primers. Using immunoSEQ multiplex PCR, the repertoire was profiled, and TCRdb retains in-frame clones only, with some absent. Recorded for this sample: about 130,000 clones. This clonotype was obtained from a woman aged 40 to 50 in good health and CMV-seropositive. Sequenced sample: PBMCs. The chain uses TRBV9 and TRBJ2-5, with 10 bases identical to TRBD2. CDR3 loop: CASSVPIAGGGETQYF. DNA of the CDR3: TGTGCCAGCAGCGTACCGATAGCGGGAGGAGGCGAGACCCAGTACTTC.